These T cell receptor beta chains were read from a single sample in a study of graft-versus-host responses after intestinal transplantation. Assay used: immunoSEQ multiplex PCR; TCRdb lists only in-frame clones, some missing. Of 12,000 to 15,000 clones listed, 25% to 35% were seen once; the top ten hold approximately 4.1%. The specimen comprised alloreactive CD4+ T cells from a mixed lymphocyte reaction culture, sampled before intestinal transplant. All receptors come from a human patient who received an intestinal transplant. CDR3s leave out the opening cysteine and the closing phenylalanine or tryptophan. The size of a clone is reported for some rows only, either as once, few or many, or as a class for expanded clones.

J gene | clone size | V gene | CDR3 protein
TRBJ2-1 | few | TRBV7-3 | ASGISSGTVNEQF
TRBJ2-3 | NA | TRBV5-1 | ASSLARGLAGGTDTQY
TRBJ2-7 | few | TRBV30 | AWIPSRLEQY
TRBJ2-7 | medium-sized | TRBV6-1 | ASRLTDRGTYEQY
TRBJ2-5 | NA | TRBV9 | ASSVAASGTQETQY
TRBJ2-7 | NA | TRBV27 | ASSSRKGTTGTDYEQY
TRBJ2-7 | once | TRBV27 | ASIVSGTSLYEQY
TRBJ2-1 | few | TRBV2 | ASSLKRSRGNEQF
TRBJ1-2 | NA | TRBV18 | ASSRQGARNGYT
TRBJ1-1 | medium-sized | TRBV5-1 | ASSLGQGHTEAF
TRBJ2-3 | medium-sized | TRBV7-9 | ASSWRTGGTDTQY
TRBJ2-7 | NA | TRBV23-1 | ASSQWEPGLLAGYEQY